These T cell receptor beta chains were read from a single sample in a study of human T cells and chemical hapten exposure. TCRdb reprocessed the RACE reads with MiXCR, giving one entry per CDR3 protein. The table includes approximately 81,000 distinct CDR3 sequences, over 7% detected once. The sequenced sample was whole blood. Receptors were obtained from a male donor in good health. Some clones in this sample may be carry-over from other donors' samples. Each CDR3 is given without its conserved first and last residue. D genes are given only for firm matches.

TRBD2,TRBV11-2,TRBJ2-5,ASSLVLAGEETQY
NA,TRBV12-3/TRBV12-4,TRBJ1-1,ASSFLNSGNTEAF
NA,TRBV6-5,TRBJ2-7,ASYSGQGHEQY
TRBD1,TRBV27,TRBJ1-1,ASSARDRRTEAF
NA,TRBV6-5,TRBJ1-5,ASSYARGEDQPQH
NA,TRBV30,TRBJ1-1,AWSEGGEAF
TRBD1,TRBV5-5,TRBJ1-1,ASSLPRQGVGTMNTEAF
NA,TRBV3-1,TRBJ2-2,ASSQERTSRTGELF
NA,TRBV7-9,TRBJ1-1,ASNTRVTEAF
NA,TRBV3-1,TRBJ1-1,ASSQEGTGRAF
NA,TRBV20-1,TRBJ2-3,SAPTATTDTQY
TRBD1,TRBV7-2,TRBJ1-4,ASSHGDRANEKLF
TRBD1,TRBV2,TRBJ2-2,ASSRTGRSNTGELF
NA,TRBV12-3/TRBV12-4,TRBJ2-1,ASSPETANEQF
NA,TRBV27,TRBJ2-7,ASREGPLSSYEQY
TRBD1,TRBV18,TRBJ1-1,ASSPGQGNTEAF
NA,TRBV10-1,TRBJ1-5,ASSEGIHQPQH
TRBD1,TRBV29-1,TRBJ1-1,SVRDRGSLEAF
NA,TRBV11-1,TRBJ1-1,ASSFGWGTEAF
TRBD2,TRBV10-1,TRBJ2-1,ASSEGLAGDLYNEQF
TRBD1,TRBV14,TRBJ2-3,ASSQATGGGYSTDTQY
TRBD2,TRBV7-2,TRBJ2-3,ASLSSGASTDTQY
TRBD2,TRBV6-5,TRBJ2-3,ASSYERETDTQY
TRBD2,TRBV7-9,TRBJ2-3,ASRVDGLAGGGTQY
TRBD1,TRBV25-1,TRBJ2-1,ASSERDRGPYNEQF
NA,TRBV20-1,TRBJ1-5,SALEGRRNQPQH
TRBD1,TRBV3-1,TRBJ1-2,ASSERPRTGRDGYT
TRBD2,TRBV9,TRBJ2-7,ASSVGSGTQYEQY
NA,TRBV7-6,TRBJ2-7,ASSLGNWDEQY
NA,TRBV6-5,TRBJ1-2,ASSYSGDTYGYT
NA,TRBV12-3/TRBV12-4,TRBJ1-1,ASSFAGGPSTEAF
TRBD2,TRBV5-4,TRBJ2-5,ASSLEGLVQETQY
TRBD2,TRBV7-9,TRBJ2-7,ASIASGAYEQY
TRBD1,TRBV7-7,TRBJ2-7,ASSPTGVEQY
TRBD1,TRBV6-5,TRBJ2-3,ATAPAQGQVPDTQY
TRBD2,TRBV7-2,TRBJ2-7,ASSSGLAGGYEQY
TRBD1,TRBV6-5,TRBJ2-4,ASTGTGDLVQY
NA,TRBV10-3,TRBJ2-5,AISTGPETQY
NA,TRBV5-1,TRBJ1-1,ASSEHWVDGTEAF
NA,TRBV7-2,TRBJ1-1,ASSWGQLNTEAF
TRBD2,TRBV20-1,TRBJ2-1,SARDPPRAGGPNEQF
NA,TRBV10-2,TRBJ2-1,DSTGPSSYNEQF
NA,TRBV4-3,TRBJ1-4,ASSQDRGGEKLF
TRBD2,TRBV13,TRBJ2-1,ASSPRGSGSRYNEQF
NA,TRBV20-1,TRBJ2-3,SCGPSTDTQY
NA,TRBV13,TRBJ1-2,ASSLGQLLNYGYT
NA,TRBV7-8,TRBJ2-2,ASSPPKGPNTGELF
NA,TRBV15,TRBJ2-7,ATSREGGDTYEQY
NA,TRBV4-2,TRBJ1-5,ASSQDSDQPQH
NA,TRBV6-6,TRBJ1-1,ASSRRQQNTEAF
TRBD1,TRBV2,TRBJ1-6,ASNPSSLDRANSPLH
NA,TRBV7-9,TRBJ2-3,ASSPTPEDTQY